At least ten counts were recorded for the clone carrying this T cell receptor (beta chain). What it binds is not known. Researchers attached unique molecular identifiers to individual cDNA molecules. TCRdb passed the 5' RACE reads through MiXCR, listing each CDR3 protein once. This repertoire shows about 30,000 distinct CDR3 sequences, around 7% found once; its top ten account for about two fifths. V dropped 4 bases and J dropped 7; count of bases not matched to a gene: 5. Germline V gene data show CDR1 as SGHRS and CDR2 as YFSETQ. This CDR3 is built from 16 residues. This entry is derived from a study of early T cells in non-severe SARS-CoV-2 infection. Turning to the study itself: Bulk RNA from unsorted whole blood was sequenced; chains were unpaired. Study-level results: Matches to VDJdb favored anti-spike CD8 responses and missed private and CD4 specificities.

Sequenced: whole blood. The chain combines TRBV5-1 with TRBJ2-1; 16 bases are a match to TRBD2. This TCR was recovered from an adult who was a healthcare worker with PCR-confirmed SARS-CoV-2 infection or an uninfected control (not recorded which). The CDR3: CASSGTSGGARNEQFF. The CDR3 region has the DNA TGCGCCAGCAGCGGGACTAGCGGGGGGGCGAGGAATGAGCAGTTCTTC.